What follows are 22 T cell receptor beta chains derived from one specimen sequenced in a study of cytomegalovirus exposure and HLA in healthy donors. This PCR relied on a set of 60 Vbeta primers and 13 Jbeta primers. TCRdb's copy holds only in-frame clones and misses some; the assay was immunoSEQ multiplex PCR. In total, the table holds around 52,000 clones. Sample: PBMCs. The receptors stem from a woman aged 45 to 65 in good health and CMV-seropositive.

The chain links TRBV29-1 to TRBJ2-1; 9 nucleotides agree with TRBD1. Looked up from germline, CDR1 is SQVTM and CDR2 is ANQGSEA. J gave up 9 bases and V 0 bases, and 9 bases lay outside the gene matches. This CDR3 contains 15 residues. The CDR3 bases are TGCAGCGTTGAAGATGCCGGGACAGGGATCCTTGAGCAGTTCTTC. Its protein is CSVEDAGTGILEQFF.

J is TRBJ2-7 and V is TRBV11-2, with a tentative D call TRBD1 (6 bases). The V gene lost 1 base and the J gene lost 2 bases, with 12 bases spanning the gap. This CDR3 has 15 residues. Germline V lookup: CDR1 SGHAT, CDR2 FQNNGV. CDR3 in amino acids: CASSLGQVPTYEQYF. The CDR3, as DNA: TGTGCCAGCAGCTTAGGACAGGTTCCAACCTACGAGCAGTACTTC.

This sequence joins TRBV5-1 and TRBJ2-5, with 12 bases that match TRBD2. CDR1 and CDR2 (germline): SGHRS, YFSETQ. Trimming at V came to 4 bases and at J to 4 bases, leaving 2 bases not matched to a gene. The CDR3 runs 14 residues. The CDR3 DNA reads TGCGCCAGCAGCCCGACTAGCGGGAGAGAGACCCAGTACTTC. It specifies CASSPTSGRETQYF.

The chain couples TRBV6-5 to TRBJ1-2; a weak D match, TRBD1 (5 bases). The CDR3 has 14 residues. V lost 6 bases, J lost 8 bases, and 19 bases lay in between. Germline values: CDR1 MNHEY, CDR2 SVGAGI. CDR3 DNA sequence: TGTGCCAGCAGCCGCACGGGCAGGGAGGTAGGCTACACCTTC. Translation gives CASSRTGREVGYTF.

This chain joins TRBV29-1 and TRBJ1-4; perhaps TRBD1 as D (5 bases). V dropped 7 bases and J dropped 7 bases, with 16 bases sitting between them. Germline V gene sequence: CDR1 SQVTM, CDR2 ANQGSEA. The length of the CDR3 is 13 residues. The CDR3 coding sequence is TGCAGCGCAAATAGGGGTTTGGGTGAAAAACTGTTTTTT. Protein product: CSANRGLGEKLFF. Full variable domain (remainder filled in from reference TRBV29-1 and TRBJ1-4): SAVISQKPSRDICQRGTSLTIQCQVDSQVTMMFWYRQQPGQSLTLIATANQGSEATYESGFVIDKFPISRPNLTFSTLTVSNMSPEDSSIYLCSANRGLGEKLFFGSGTQLSVL.

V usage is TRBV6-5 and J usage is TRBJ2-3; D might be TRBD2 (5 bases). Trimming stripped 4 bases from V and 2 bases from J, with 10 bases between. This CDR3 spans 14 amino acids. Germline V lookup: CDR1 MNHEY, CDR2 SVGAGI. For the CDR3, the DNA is TGTGCCAGCAGTTCAAGCGGTATCACAGATACGCAGTATTTT. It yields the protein CASSSSGITDTQYF.

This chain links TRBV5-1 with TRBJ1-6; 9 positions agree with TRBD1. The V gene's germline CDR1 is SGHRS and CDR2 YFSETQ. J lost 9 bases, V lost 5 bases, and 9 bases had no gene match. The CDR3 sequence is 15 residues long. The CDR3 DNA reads TGCGCCAGCAGAGATCCGGGACAGGGCGGTTCACCCCTCCACTTT. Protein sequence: CASRDPGQGGSPLHF.

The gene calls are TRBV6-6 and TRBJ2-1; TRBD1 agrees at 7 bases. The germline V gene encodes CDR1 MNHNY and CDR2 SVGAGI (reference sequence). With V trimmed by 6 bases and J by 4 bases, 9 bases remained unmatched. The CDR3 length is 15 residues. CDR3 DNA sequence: TGTGCCAGCAGCGATCTCGGACAGGCTTACAATGAGCAGTTCTTC. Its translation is CASSDLGQAYNEQFF.

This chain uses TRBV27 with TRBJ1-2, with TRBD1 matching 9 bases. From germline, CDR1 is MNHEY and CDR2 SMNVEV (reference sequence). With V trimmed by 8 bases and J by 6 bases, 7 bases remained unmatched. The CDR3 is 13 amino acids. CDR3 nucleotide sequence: TGTGCCAGCCGTTACACAGGGGGCCATGGCTACACCTTC. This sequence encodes CASRYTGGHGYTF.

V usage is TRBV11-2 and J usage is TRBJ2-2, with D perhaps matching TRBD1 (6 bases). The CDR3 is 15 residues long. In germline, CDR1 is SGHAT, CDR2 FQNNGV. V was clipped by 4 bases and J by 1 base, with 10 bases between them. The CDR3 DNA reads TGTGCCAGCAGCTCGGACAGACTGAACACCGGGGAGCTGTTTTTT. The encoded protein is CASSSDRLNTGELFF. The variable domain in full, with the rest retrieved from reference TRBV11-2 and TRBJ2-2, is EAGVAQSPRYKIIEKRQSVAFWCNPISGHATLYWYQQILGQGPKLLIQFQNNGVVDDSQLPKDRFSAERLKGVDSTLKIQPAKLEDSAVYLCASSSDRLNTGELFFGEGSRLTVL.

This CDR3 is CASSEDRPLAKNIQYF. The CDR3 DNA is TGTGCCAGCAGTGAGGACAGGCCATTAGCCAAAAACATTCAGTACTTC. This sequence joins TRBV2 and TRBJ2-4, with 7 bases identical to TRBD1. The CDR3 spans 16 residues. Germline V gene data show CDR1 as SNHLY and CDR2 as FYNNEI. The V and J ends lost 3 bases and 0 bases, in that order; junction bases with no gene match: 5.

For the CDR3, the DNA is TGTGCCAGCAGCTCCTACGAGAGAAACACCATATATTTT. The encoded protein is CASSSYERNTIYF. This chain joins TRBV7-6 and TRBJ1-3; D not certain. Germline values: CDR1 SGHVS, CDR2 FNYEAQ. The CDR3 is 13 amino acids. V lost 4 bases to trimming and J lost 5 bases, with 9 bases between them.

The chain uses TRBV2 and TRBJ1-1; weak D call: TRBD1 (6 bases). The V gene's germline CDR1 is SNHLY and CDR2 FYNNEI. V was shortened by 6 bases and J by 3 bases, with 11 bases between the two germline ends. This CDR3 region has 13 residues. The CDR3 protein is CASSSQGYTEAFF. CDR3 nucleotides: TGTGCCAGCAGCTCACAGGGTTACACTGAAGCTTTCTTT.

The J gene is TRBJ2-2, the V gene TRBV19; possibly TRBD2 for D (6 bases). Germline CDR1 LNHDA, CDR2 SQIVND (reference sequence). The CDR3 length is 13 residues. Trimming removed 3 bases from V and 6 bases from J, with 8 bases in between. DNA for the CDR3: TGTGCCAGTAGTATTCTAGCGCCCGGGGAGCTGTTTTTT. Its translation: CASSILAPGELFF.

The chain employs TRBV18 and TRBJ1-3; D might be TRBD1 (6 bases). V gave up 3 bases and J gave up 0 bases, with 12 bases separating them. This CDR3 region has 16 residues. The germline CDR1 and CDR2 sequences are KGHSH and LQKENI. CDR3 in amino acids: CASSPTTGSSGNTIYF. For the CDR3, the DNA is TGTGCCAGCTCACCGACAACAGGGTCCTCTGGAAACACCATATATTTT.

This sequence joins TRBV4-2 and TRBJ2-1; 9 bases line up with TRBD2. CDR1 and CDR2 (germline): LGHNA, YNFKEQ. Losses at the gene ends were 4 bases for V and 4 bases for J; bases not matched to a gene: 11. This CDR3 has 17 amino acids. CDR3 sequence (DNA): TGTGCCAGCAGCCCTTTGGGGGGGACTAGCATGTACAATGAGCAGTTCTTC. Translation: CASSPLGGTSMYNEQFF.

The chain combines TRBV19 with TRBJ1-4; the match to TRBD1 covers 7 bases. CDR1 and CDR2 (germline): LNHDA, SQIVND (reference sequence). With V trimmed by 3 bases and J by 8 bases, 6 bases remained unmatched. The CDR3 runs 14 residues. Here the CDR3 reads CASSMLQGKEKLFF. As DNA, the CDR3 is TGTGCCAGTAGTATGCTACAGGGGAAGGAAAAACTGTTTTTT.

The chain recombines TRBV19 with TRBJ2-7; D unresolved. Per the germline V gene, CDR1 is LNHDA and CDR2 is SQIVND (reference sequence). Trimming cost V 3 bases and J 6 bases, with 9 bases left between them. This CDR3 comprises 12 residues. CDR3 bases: TGTGCCAGTAGTATCGGTCGTAGCGAGCAGTACTTC. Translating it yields CASSIGRSEQYF.

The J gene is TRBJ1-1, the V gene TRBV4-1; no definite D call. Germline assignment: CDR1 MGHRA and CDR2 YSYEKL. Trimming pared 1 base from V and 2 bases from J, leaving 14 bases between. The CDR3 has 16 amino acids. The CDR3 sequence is CASSQGVQSSNTEAFF. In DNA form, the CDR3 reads TGCGCCAGCAGCCAAGGAGTACAGAGCTCTAACACTGAAGCTTTCTTT.

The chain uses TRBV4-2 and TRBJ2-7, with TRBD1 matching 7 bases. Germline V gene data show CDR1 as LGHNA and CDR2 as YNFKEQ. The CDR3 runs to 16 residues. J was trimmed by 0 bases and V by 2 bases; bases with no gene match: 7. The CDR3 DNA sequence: TGTGCCAGCAGCCAAATTACAGGGGCCAGCTCCTACGAGCAGTACTTC. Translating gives CASSQITGASSYEQYF.

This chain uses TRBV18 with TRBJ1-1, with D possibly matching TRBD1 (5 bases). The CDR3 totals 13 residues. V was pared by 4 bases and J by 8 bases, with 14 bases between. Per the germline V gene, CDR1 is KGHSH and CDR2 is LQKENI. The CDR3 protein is CASSQERGGEAFF. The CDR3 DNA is TGTGCCAGCTCACAGGAAAGGGGAGGGGAAGCTTTCTTT.

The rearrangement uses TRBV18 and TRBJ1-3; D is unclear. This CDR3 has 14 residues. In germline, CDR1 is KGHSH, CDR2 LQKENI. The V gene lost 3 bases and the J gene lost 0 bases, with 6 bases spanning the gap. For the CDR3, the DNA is TGTGCCAGCTCACCGGGAGGCTCTGGAAACACCATATATTTT. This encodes CASSPGGSGNTIYF.